The entry below gives a single T cell receptor beta chain sequence along with its context. This sample is part of a study of blood T cell repertoires in COVID-19. Whole-study context: T cells, B-cell-depleted T cells, or PBMCs supplied cDNA or gDNA.

Trimming shortened V by 0 bases and J by 7 bases, and 10 bases separated the two germline ends. This CDR3 spans 13 amino acids. Germline loops: CDR1 SGHAT, CDR2 FQNNGV. Allocation to cohorts depended on clinical history reported by the participants. Recovered status in Cohort 3 required two negative PCRs, clearance, or symptom resolution. As processed by the authors: Reference gene primer amplification gave estimated nucleated cell counts. Assay used: immunoSEQ multiplex PCR; TCRdb lists only in-frame clones, some missing. Clone size and V and J calls were adopted from that table, with D and trimming inferred from the DNA. The table includes 490,000 or so clones, 70% to 90% detected once.

This rearrangement joins TRBV11-2 to TRBJ2-7, with D possibly TRBD2 on 5 matching bases. Sequencing was done on a sample of PBMCs or T cells enriched from blood (not recorded which). This sequence originates from a woman in her thirties or forties who had recovered from COVID-19. CDR3 DNA sequence: TGTGCCAGCAGCTTAGAGTGGTCGGGGGAGCAGTACTTC. Its translation is CASSLEWSGEQYF. The full variable domain, with the rest looked up from reference TRBV11-2 and TRBJ2-7, is EAGVAQSPRYKIIEKRQSVAFWCNPISGHATLYWYQQILGQGPKLLIQFQNNGVVDDSQLPKDRFSAERLKGVDSTLKIQPAKLEDSAVYLCASSLEWSGEQYFGPGTRLTVT.